This T cell receptor (beta chain) was documented in a study of Ad26.COV2.S vaccination and SARS-CoV-2 variants. Study conclusions and caveats: Vaccinees reportedly had broad spike-specific CD8+ and CD4+ T cell responses. While placebo recipients had lower spike-specific TCR breadth, vaccine recipients had more.

Germline V CDR1 and CDR2: MNHEY, SVGAGI. The CDR3 contains 14 residues. The V segment lost 2 bases and the J segment 5 bases; nucleotides outside the gene matches: 6. Treatment described: some 20 received Ad26.COV2.S at low or high dose, single or two shots; about 5 received placebo; per-sample allocation not given. Sampling took place 63 days after the first vaccine or placebo injection. Clones were read by immunoSEQ multiplex PCR, and TCRdb kept only the in-frame ones, dropping some. Of about 260,000 clones listed, 87% are singletons. As to this clone: Antigen unknown.

V usage is TRBV6-5 and J usage is TRBJ2-7, with 7 bases lining up with TRBD1. The clonotype originates from a person between 18 and 65 years old who received the Ad26.COV2.S COVID-19 vaccine or a placebo. The source material was peripheral blood, sampled in a trial of Ad26.COV2.S vaccine versus placebo. CDR3 coding DNA: TGTGCCAGCAGTTACGGGACAGTGGGCAACGAGCAGTACTTC. It specifies CASSYGTVGNEQYF.